The next 25 T cell receptor beta chains were all read from a single sample in a study of CD8 T cells in ankylosing spondylitis. TCRdb analysed the 5' RACE reads with MiXCR anew, one entry per CDR3 protein. The table includes about 140,000 distinct CDR3 sequences, roughly 8.3% detected once. Sequencing was done on a sample of synovial fluid, either unsorted or a sorted T cell fraction (not recorded which). These TCRs come from a male donor with ankylosing spondylitis.

This clonotype showed up many times. The rearrangement links TRBV11-2 to TRBJ2-1, with 9 bases fitting TRBD2. The junction had 1 base not matched to a gene; V was cut back by 0 bases and J by 4 bases. This CDR3 contains 15 residues. Germline values: CDR1 SGHAT, CDR2 FQNNGV. The CDR3 DNA follows: TGTGCCAGCAGCTTAGAAAGCGGGGGGTACAATGAGCAGTTCTTC. Protein: CASSLESGGYNEQFF.

This clonotype was observed a handful of times. The chain has TRBV20-1 and TRBJ2-1; TRBD2 matches 11 bases. The trim removed 1 base at V and 4 bases at J, leaving 6 bases unmatched. The CDR3 totals 16 residues. Germline CDR1 reads DFQATT; CDR2 reads SNEGSKA (reference sequence). CDR3 in DNA: TGCAGTGCTAGAGTAATGGCTAGCGGGAGGTACAATGAGCAGTTCTTC. This translates into CSARVMASGRYNEQFF.

This clonotype was recorded a few times. The V and J genes are TRBV10-1 and TRBJ2-1; D is undetermined. In germline, CDR1 is WNHNN, CDR2 SYGVQD (reference sequence). Trimming stripped 5 bases from V and 5 bases from J, with 7 bases between. The CDR3 is 12 amino acids. This chain's CDR3 is CASSRTDNEQFF. The DNA for the CDR3 is TGCGCCAGCAGTAGGACCGACAATGAGCAGTTCTTC.

This clonotype turned up a few times. The rearrangement joins TRBV6-1 to TRBJ2-3, with D possibly being TRBD1 (6 bases). The CDR3 has 14 amino acids. Germline loops: CDR1 MNHNS, CDR2 SASEGT. V was shortened by 6 bases and J by 2 bases, with 12 bases between the two germline ends. Here the CDR3 reads CASRPRGNTDTQYF. In DNA form, the CDR3 reads TGTGCCAGCAGACCTAGGGGGAACACAGATACGCAGTATTTT.

The chain uses TRBV28 and TRBJ2-7; D uncertain. V was clipped by 7 bases and J by 0 bases, with 10 bases between them. This CDR3 spans 13 amino acids. The germline CDR1 and CDR2 sequences are MDHEN and SYDVKM. CDR3 bases: TGTGCCAGCATCGACTCAAGCTCCTACGAGCAGTACTTC. This codes for CASIDSSSYEQYF.

This clonotype appeared many times. The V gene is TRBV20-1, the J gene TRBJ2-5, with 9 bases matching TRBD2. Unmatched junction bases numbered 7, after V lost 3 bases and J lost 2 bases. Germline CDR1 reads DFQATT; CDR2 reads SNEGSKA (reference sequence). CDR3 length: 15 residues. CDR3 DNA: TGCAGTGCTAGGGGGACTAGCCTACTACAAGAGACCCAGTACTTC. It specifies CSARGTSLLQETQYF.

The chain has TRBV7-9 and TRBJ2-5; the D is unclear. The CDR3 length is 11 residues. CDR1 is SEHNR, CDR2 FQNEAQ, per germline (reference sequence). The ends were cut back, 3 bases at V and 5 bases at J, with 4 bases in the middle. In nucleotides, the CDR3 is TGTGCCAGCAGCTTTTGGGAGACCCAGTACTTC. It encodes CASSFWETQYF.

This clonotype has a count of ten or more. The chain has TRBV20-1 and TRBJ2-5, with 8 bases identical to TRBD2. Germline CDR1 reads DFQATT; CDR2 reads SNEGSKA (reference sequence). The CDR3 sequence is 13 residues long. J was trimmed by 3 bases and V by 6 bases; bases with no gene match: 6. Written as DNA, the CDR3 is TGCAGTGCCAGGAAAGCGGGAGAAGAGACCCAGTACTTC. Translation gives CSARKAGEETQYF.

This clonotype was observed at least ten times. V and J are TRBV20-1 and TRBJ2-7; 7 nucleotides line up with TRBD1. J gave up 11 bases and V 5 bases, and 12 bases lay outside the gene matches. Germline V gives CDR1 DFQATT, CDR2 SNEGSKA (reference sequence). This CDR3 has 12 amino acids. CDR3 sequence reads: CSAVLRQGGEYF. The DNA for the CDR3 is TGCAGTGCTGTCTTAAGACAGGGTGGGGAGTACTTC.

Ten or more counts support this clonotype. A read error may account for a junction end that differs from germline. CDR3 sequence: CASTTGLAETQYF. CDR3 coding DNA: TGTGCTAGCACCACAGGCTTAGCAGAGACCCAGTACTTC. V is TRBV7-7 and J is TRBJ2-5, with D tentatively TRBD1 (5 bases). Per germline, CDR1 SSHAT and CDR2 FNYEAQ (reference sequence). The CDR3 is 13 amino acids.

This clonotype was counted many times. The rearrangement joins TRBV7-9 to TRBJ1-4; TRBD1 matches 11 bases. V gave up 4 bases and J gave up 5 bases; unmatched junction bases: 6. This CDR3 has 16 residues. Germline CDR1 reads SEHNR; CDR2 reads FQNEAQ (reference sequence). The CDR3, as DNA: TGTGCCAGCAGCTGGGGACAGGGGGTGACGAATGAAAAACTGTTTTTT. Translating it yields CASSWGQGVTNEKLFF.

The rearrangement links TRBV5-5 to TRBJ1-2; 7 positions agree with TRBD1. This CDR3 region has 16 residues. Losses at the gene ends were 4 bases for V and 8 bases for J; bases not matched to a gene: 17. From germline, CDR1 is SGHKS and CDR2 YYEKEE (reference sequence). The CDR3, as DNA: TGTGCCAGCAGCCGCGGGACAGCCCCCACTATGAGCGGCTACACCTTC. Its protein product is CASSRGTAPTMSGYTF.

This clonotype was counted many times. V gene TRBV3-1 combines with J gene TRBJ1-1; no reliable D call. V was clipped by 5 bases and J by 7 bases, with 8 bases between them. CDR3 size: 11 residues. The germline V gene has CDR1 LGHDT and CDR2 YNNKEL (reference sequence). The CDR3 protein is CASSSYGEAFF. The CDR3 DNA reads as TGTGCCAGCAGCTCCTATGGTGAAGCTTTCTTT.

The table lists this clonotype with a few counts. The chain couples TRBV7-2 to TRBJ2-7; 8 bases agree with TRBD1. Unmatched junction bases numbered 6, after V lost 0 bases and J lost 5 bases. The CDR3 is 15 residues long. Germline V lookup: CDR1 SGHTA, CDR2 FQGNSA. The CDR3: CASSLAGQVPNEQYF. As DNA, the CDR3 is TGTGCCAGCAGCTTAGCGGGACAGGTCCCCAACGAGCAGTACTTC.

The rearrangement links TRBV5-1 to TRBJ2-5; D is ambiguous. The V end lost 0 bases, the J end lost 3 bases, and 6 bases lay between the germline ends. The CDR3 runs to 13 residues. CDR1 is SGHRS, CDR2 YFSETQ, per germline. The DNA for the CDR3 is TGCGCCAGCAGCTTGGCGGCAAAAGAGACCCAGTACTTC. Residues: CASSLAAKETQYF.

The chain carries TRBV7-2 and TRBJ1-1; D may be TRBD1 (5 bases). Trimming removed 2 bases at V and 7 bases at J, with 11 bases between. The CDR3 length is 13 residues. Germline assignment: CDR1 SGHTA and CDR2 FQGNSA. The CDR3 is CASSLQGGVEAFF. Written as DNA, the CDR3 is TGTGCCAGCAGCTTACAGGGAGGTGTTGAAGCTTTCTTT.

This clonotype was detected ten times or more. The chain couples TRBV7-2 to TRBJ1-1, with D uncertain. The CDR3 is 12 residues long. Trimming stripped 4 bases from V and 11 bases from J, with 14 bases between. Per germline, CDR1 SGHTA and CDR2 FQGNSA. DNA of the CDR3: TGTGCCAGCAGCTGGGGATTCGGCGAGGCTTTCTTT. Encoded protein: CASSWGFGEAFF.

This chain links TRBV27 with TRBJ1-6; D gene unclear. Between the trimmed V and J ends, which lost 4 bases and 0 bases, there was a span of 19 bases. The germline gives CDR1 MNHEY, CDR2 SMNVEV (reference sequence). The CDR3 consists of 19 residues. As DNA, the CDR3 is TGTGCCAGCAGTTGGGCGGTCACGAGATCAAGCTCCTATAATTCACCCCTCCACTTT. This gives the protein CASSWAVTRSSSYNSPLHF.

This clonotype showed up many times. The chain carries TRBV20-1 and TRBJ2-2; D gene uncertain. The length of the CDR3 is 16 residues. The germline gives CDR1 DFQATT, CDR2 SNEGSKA (reference sequence). V was cut by 0 bases and J by 1 base, with 12 bases left in between. This CDR3 is CSARDPGPKNTGELFF. The DNA of the CDR3 is TGCAGTGCTAGAGATCCAGGCCCGAAGAACACCGGGGAGCTGTTTTTT.

The CDR3 region is CASRMIRTEYSNQPQHF. CDR3 DNA sequence: TGTGCCAGCAGGATGATCCGGACAGAGTATAGCAATCAGCCCCAGCATTTT. V usage is TRBV6-1 and J usage is TRBJ1-5; D perhaps matches TRBD1 (6 bases). V dropped 6 bases and J dropped 0 bases, with 18 bases sitting between them. This CDR3 spans 17 amino acids. Germline V CDR1 and CDR2: MNHNS, SASEGT.

This chain uses TRBV7-2 with TRBJ2-1; D unclear. Germline lookup yields CDR1 SGHTA and CDR2 FQGNSA. The CDR3 runs to 15 residues. Trimming stripped 5 bases from V and 3 bases from J, with 14 bases between. CDR3: CASSLRSPFYNEQFF. The CDR3 DNA follows: TGTGCCAGCAGCCTTAGAAGTCCTTTCTACAATGAGCAGTTCTTC.

V is TRBV29-1 and J is TRBJ2-3; TRBD2 aligns across 8 bases. The CDR3 runs 13 residues. Germline lookup yields CDR1 SQVTM and CDR2 ANQGSEA. The V segment lost 7 bases and the J segment 1 base; nucleotides outside the gene matches: 4. CDR3 protein: CSARGGRTDTQYF. Written as DNA, the CDR3 is TGCAGCGCCCGGGGGGGGCGCACAGATACGCAGTATTTT.

There are many counts of this clonotype. The rearrangement links TRBV20-1 to TRBJ2-1; 9 bases are shared with TRBD2. This CDR3 contains 15 residues. The trim removed 3 bases at V and 9 bases at J, leaving 12 bases unmatched. Germline CDR1 DFQATT, CDR2 SNEGSKA (reference sequence). CDR3 residues: CSARVIAGRGGEQFF. The CDR3 coding sequence is TGCAGTGCTAGGGTTATAGCGGGGCGGGGGGGTGAGCAGTTCTTC.

This clonotype was seen ten or more times. The V gene is TRBV6-2 or TRBV6-3, the J gene TRBJ1-6, with D possibly being TRBD1 (6 bases). The V and J ends lost 6 bases and 6 bases respectively, with 12 bases between them. Germline values: CDR1 MNHEY, CDR2 SVGEGT. The CDR3 contains 14 residues. CDR3 nucleotides: TGTGCCAGCAGCCAGGGGTCTGGTAATTCACCCCTCCACTTT. It encodes CASSQGSGNSPLHF.

The chain is built from TRBV20-1 and TRBJ2-7; 8 bases match TRBD1. This CDR3 has 13 amino acids. The V segment lost 5 bases and the J segment 3 bases; nucleotides outside the gene matches: 6. CDR1 DFQATT and CDR2 SNEGSKA come from the germline V gene (reference sequence). The chain's CDR3 is CSAGGQVSYEQYF. DNA for the CDR3: TGCAGTGCTGGGGGACAGGTCAGCTACGAGCAGTACTTC.